This T cell receptor (beta chain) was sequenced during a study of graft-versus-host responses after intestinal transplantation. Study summary: Recipients underwent multivisceral, liver-intestinal, or isolated intestinal transplants. Recipients across the board were started on anti-thymocyte globulin induction, then kept on tacrolimus and steroids for two to three years. Whole-study results and caveats: Circulating GvH clone levels at their peak were associated with HvG declines (early post-transplant).

Sequencing was performed with immunoSEQ multiplex PCR; in TCRdb, only in-frame clones are kept and a portion is missing. The sample has 100,000 or so clones, around nine tenths seen once; the top ten hold around 0.17%. Germline CDR1 and CDR2: WSHSY and SAAADI. V lost 4 bases and J lost 4, with 10 bases in between. The CDR3 is made up of 14 amino acids. This clone came up once. The antigen is unknown. The clonotype comes from a human donor who received an intestinal transplant. This specimen was unstimulated CD4+ T cells sorted from spleen or lymph node cells, taken before intestinal transplant. This chain connects TRBV10-2 to TRBJ2-2, with a weak D call TRBD1 (5 bases). The CDR3 region has the DNA TGCGCCAGCAGTGGCCAGGGAAGCACCGGGGAGCTGTTTTTT. It encodes CASSGQGSTGELFF.